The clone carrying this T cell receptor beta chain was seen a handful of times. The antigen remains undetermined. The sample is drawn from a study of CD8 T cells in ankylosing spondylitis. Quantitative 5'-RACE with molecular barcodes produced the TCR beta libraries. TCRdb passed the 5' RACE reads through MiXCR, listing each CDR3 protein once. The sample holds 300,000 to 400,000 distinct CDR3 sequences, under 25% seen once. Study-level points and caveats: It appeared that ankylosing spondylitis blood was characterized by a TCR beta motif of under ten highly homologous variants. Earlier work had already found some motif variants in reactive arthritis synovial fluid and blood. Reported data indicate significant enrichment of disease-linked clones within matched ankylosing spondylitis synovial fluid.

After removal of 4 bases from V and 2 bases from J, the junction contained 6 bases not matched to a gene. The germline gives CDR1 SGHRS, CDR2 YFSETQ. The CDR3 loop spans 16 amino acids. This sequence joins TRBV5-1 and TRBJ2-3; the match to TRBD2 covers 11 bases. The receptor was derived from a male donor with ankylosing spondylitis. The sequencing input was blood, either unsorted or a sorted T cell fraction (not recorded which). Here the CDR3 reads CASSALAGGSTDTQYF. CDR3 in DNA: TGCGCCAGCAGCGCCTTAGCGGGAGGGTCCACAGATACGCAGTATTTT. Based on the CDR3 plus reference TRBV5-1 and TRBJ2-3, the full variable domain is KAGVTQTPRYLIKTRGQQVTLSCSPISGHRSVSWYQQTPGQGLQFLFEYFSETQRNKGNFPGRFSGRQFSNSRSEMNVSTLELGDSALYLCASSALAGGSTDTQYFGPGTRLTVL.